One and the same sample provided the 8 T cell receptor beta chains below, sequenced in a study of CD8 T cells in Susac syndrome. Random hexamers were used to reverse transcribe an amount of about 0.45 to 1 ug RNA. A single record per CDR3 protein comes from TCRdb applying MiXCR to the immunoSEQ multiplex PCR reads. The sample holds around 160,000 distinct CDR3 sequences; about 94% are singletons and the top ten take roughly 0.14%. Material: CD4+ T cells from PBMCs. All receptors come from a human donor in good health.

The V gene is TRBV10-3, the J gene TRBJ2-3; no clear D gene. V lost 6 bases and J lost 2, with 3 bases in between. This CDR3 is 11 amino acids long. Germline V gene data show CDR1 as ENHRY and CDR2 as SYGVKD. The CDR3 sequence: CAIRTTDTQYF. The CDR3 nucleotides are TGTGCCATCAGGACCACAGATACGCAGTATTTT.

V and J are TRBV29-1 and TRBJ2-6; D uncertain. With 3 bases removed from V and 0 bases from J, the gap between germline ends came to 6 bases. Germline lookup yields CDR1 SQVTM and CDR2 ANQGSEA. The CDR3 runs to 14 residues. In DNA form, the CDR3 reads TGCAGCGTTGATTCGGACTCTGGGGCCAACGTCCTGACTTTC. Amino acids: CSVDSDSGANVLTF.

The chain joins TRBV7-2 to TRBJ1-6; D is uncertain. Per the germline V gene, CDR1 is SGHTA and CDR2 is FQGNSA. The V and J ends lost 1 base and 6 bases respectively, with 7 bases between them. The CDR3 runs to 14 residues. This CDR3 is CASSLGQPNSPLHF. For the CDR3, the DNA is TGTGCCAGCAGCTTAGGGCAGCCTAATTCACCCCTCCACTTT.

This clonotype was detected only once. This sequence joins TRBV30 and TRBJ2-3; D unclear. Trimming removed 3 bases at V and 2 bases at J, with 9 bases between. This CDR3 is 13 amino acids long. Germline assignment: CDR1 GTSNPN and CDR2 SVGIG (reference sequence). Written as DNA, the CDR3 is TGTGCCTGGAGCGACAATCCCACAGATACGCAGTATTTT. Amino acid sequence: CAWSDNPTDTQYF.

The chain uses TRBV29-1 and TRBJ2-5, with 7 bases that match TRBD1. CDR3 length: 12 residues. CDR1 and CDR2 (germline): SQVTM, ANQGSEA. With V trimmed by 4 bases and J by 4 bases, 3 bases remained unmatched. CDR3 region: CSVGAGGETQYF. CDR3 sequence (DNA): TGCAGCGTTGGAGCAGGGGGAGAGACCCAGTACTTC.

The gene calls are TRBV6-2 or TRBV6-3 and TRBJ1-1, with D hard to call. The germline gives CDR1 MNHEY, CDR2 SVGEGT. This CDR3 comprises 13 residues. Trimming took 2 bases from V and 4 from J, leaving 8 bases between them. CDR3 amino acids: CASSYAGGTEAFF. In nucleotides, the CDR3 is TGTGCCAGCAGTTACGCGGGCGGCACTGAAGCTTTCTTT.

The rearrangement links TRBV7-3 to TRBJ2-5, with TRBD2 identical over 9 bases. Unmatched junction bases numbered 8, after V lost 5 bases and J lost 4 bases. The CDR3 is made up of 15 amino acids. Germline-derived CDR1 and CDR2 are SGHTA and FQGTGA. The CDR3 DNA reads as TGTGCCAGCAGCCCGACGCGGGGGGGCCGAGAGACCCAGTACTTC. It encodes CASSPTRGGRETQYF.

This clonotype showed up just once. The chain carries TRBV20-1 and TRBJ2-1; a weak D match, TRBD2 (5 bases). Trimming left V 5 bases short and J 8 bases short, with 19 bases between. CDR1 DFQATT and CDR2 SNEGSKA come from the germline V gene (reference sequence). The CDR3 consists of 14 residues. CDR3 protein: CSAVGLSIGDEQFF. CDR3 DNA sequence: TGCAGTGCTGTCGGACTGTCAATTGGGGATGAGCAGTTCTTC.